This T cell receptor beta chain is drawn from a study of memory CD4+ T cells and cytomegalovirus serostatus. About the study: Healthy Belgian adult donors included nine or ten CMV-positive and some 23 CMV-negative people.

The data were produced by immunoSEQ multiplex PCR, yet TCRdb's version contains in-frame clones alone and is incomplete. In the table there are around 62,000 clones, 76% of which are singletons. The germline CDR1 and CDR2 sequences are SGHRS and YFSETQ. Deletions cut 0 bases from V and 0 bases from J, with 7 bases between. This CDR3 contains 15 residues. Findings and caveats of the study: Suggested: most of the CMV-linked TCR signature lies in CD4+ memory cells.

Regarding this clone: Its antigen is undetermined.

The sort gate was single viable CD3+CD4+CD8-CD45RO+ cells for memory CD4+ T cells. This TCR came from an adult in good health and CMV-seropositive. V usage is TRBV5-1 and J usage is TRBJ2-1; D might be TRBD2 (6 bases). The sequencing sample was made of memory CD4+ T cells from blood. This CDR3 is CASSLVRDSYNEQFF. CDR3 DNA sequence: TGCGCCAGCAGCTTGGTGCGGGACTCCTACAATGAGCAGTTCTTC.